One and the same sample provided the 27 T cell receptor beta chains below, sequenced in a study of cytomegalovirus exposure and HLA in healthy donors (dated by TCRdb to about 2017). The library was produced with the immunoSEQ multiplex PCR assay. The multiplex PCR relied on a mix of 60 forward primers for TCR Vbeta segments and 13 reverse primers for TCR Jbeta segments. Held by TCRdb, this immuneACCESS table contains in-frame sequences only and omits some clones. Under half of the omission traces to an unresolved V gene where checked; the cause of the rest is unknown. This sample's clone table shows some 120,000 clones. Approximately 3.9% of the sample lies in the top ten. The sample consisted of PBMCs. These receptors were taken from a man aged 18 to 29 in good health and CMV-seronegative.

CDR3 coding DNA: TGTGCCAGCAGCTTTCCTGAGAGGGTTTCCACTGGAAACACCATATATTTT. It yields the protein CASSFPERVSTGNTIYF. The rearrangement links TRBV7-9 to TRBJ1-3; D is unclear. V was cut by 3 bases and J by 2 bases, with 17 bases left in between. Germline V CDR1 and CDR2: SEHNR, FQNEAQ (reference sequence). The CDR3 runs to 17 residues.

As regards this clone: The identical CDR3 is also encoded by other nucleotide sequences in the sample. The chain combines TRBV7-9 with TRBJ2-1, with TRBD1 as a possible D gene (6 bases). The CDR3 totals 11 residues. The V gene's germline CDR1 is SEHNR and CDR2 FQNEAQ (reference sequence). With 5 bases removed from V and 10 bases from J, the gap between germline ends came to 9 bases. The CDR3 loop reads CASSLRGEQFF. The CDR3 nucleotides read TGTGCCAGCAGCCTCAGGGGAGAGCAGTTCTTC.

The chain has TRBV6-1 and TRBJ1-2, with 10 bases lining up with TRBD1. V dropped 6 bases and J dropped 6; count of bases not matched to a gene: 4. The CDR3 has 13 residues. Germline V gives CDR1 MNHNS, CDR2 SASEGT. Here the CDR3 reads CASRGQGIDGYTF. The CDR3 DNA reads TGTGCCAGCAGGGGACAGGGGATTGATGGCTACACCTTC.

J is TRBJ2-7 and V is TRBV7-2; D unresolved. This CDR3 is 12 amino acids long. Germline V gives CDR1 SGHTA, CDR2 FQGNSA. V dropped 8 bases and J dropped 4 bases, with 12 bases sitting between them. The CDR3 DNA reads TGTGCCAGCGGCCTCACCCGATACGAGCAGTACTTC. Translated, it gives CASGLTRYEQYF.

With respect to this clone: At one end the junction does not follow the germline gene, possibly because of a read error. V usage is TRBV11-2 and J usage is TRBJ2-7, with D possibly matching TRBD2 (6 bases). Germline values: CDR1 SGHAT, CDR2 FQNNGV. The CDR3 is 16 amino acids. In nucleotides, the CDR3 is TGTGCCAGCAGCCTAGACACCCTAGCGAGGGCCTACGAGCAGTACTTC. It specifies CASSLDTLARAYEQYF.

The genes are TRBV5-4 and TRBJ2-7; TRBD2 matches 8 bases. The trim removed 2 bases at V and 2 bases at J, leaving 6 bases unmatched. The CDR3 extends over 15 amino acids. From germline, CDR1 is SGHNT and CDR2 YYREEE (reference sequence). CDR3 region: CASSFGGANAYEQYF. The CDR3 nucleotides read TGTGCCAGCAGCTTCGGGGGGGCGAATGCCTACGAGCAGTACTTC.

Comment on this clone: A read error may produce the germline difference seen at one junction end. The rearrangement uses TRBV2 and TRBJ1-1; the match to TRBD1 covers 8 bases. Germline CDR1 and CDR2: SNHLY and FYNNEI. The CDR3 contains 14 residues. The CDR3 nucleotides read TGTGCCAGCAGCGAAGGACAGGGGAACACTGAAGCTTTCTTT. As protein: CASSEGQGNTEAFF.

V gene TRBV5-1 combines with J gene TRBJ2-7, with a possible D match to TRBD1 (6 bases). V lost 4 bases and J lost 8, with 13 bases in between. Germline V CDR1 and CDR2: SGHRS, YFSETQ. The length of the CDR3 is 12 residues. The chain's CDR3 is CASSPDRVKQYF. DNA of the CDR3: TGCGCCAGCAGCCCGGACAGAGTGAAGCAGTACTTC.

The chain joins TRBV28 to TRBJ1-1; TRBD1 matches at 10 bases. CDR3 length equals 14 residues. CDR1 and CDR2 (germline): MDHEN, SYDVKM. V trimming: 6 bases; J trimming: 4 bases; junction bases outside the gene matches: 5. CDR3 sequence (DNA): TGTGCCAGCAGCACCGGACAGGGGGGCACTGAAGCTTTCTTT. Translation: CASSTGQGGTEAFF.

This sequence joins TRBV2 and TRBJ2-5; D might be TRBD2 (6 bases). The J call is uncertain, as TRBJ2-7 better fits the DNA end. CDR1 is SNHLY, CDR2 FYNNEI, per germline. CDR3 size: 18 residues. This CDR3 is CASSVHPPGLQAYYEQYF. CDR3 sequence (DNA): TGTGCCAGCAGTGTCCACCCACCGGGACTGCAGGCCTACTACGAGCAGTACTTC.

The V and J genes are TRBV5-1 and TRBJ2-5; 8 positions match TRBD2. The assigned J gene may be wrong: the sequence end matches TRBJ2-7 better. The CDR3 length is 12 residues. The germline CDR1 and CDR2 sequences are SGHRS and YFSETQ. CDR3 nucleotides: TGCGCCAGCAGACCTACTAGCGGCGAGCAGTACTTC. Protein: CASRPTSGEQYF.

The CDR3 region is CATSAASGHNEQFF. In DNA, the CDR3 is TGTGCCACCTCAGCGGCTAGCGGACACAATGAGCAGTTCTTC. The genes are TRBV15 and TRBJ2-1, with TRBD2 matching 7 bases. Trimming took 8 bases from V and 5 from J; bases not matched to a gene: 9. The CDR3 is 14 residues long. The germline CDR1 and CDR2 sequences are LNHNV and YYDKDF (reference sequence).

The chain employs TRBV6-1 and TRBJ2-3; 8 bases agree with TRBD1. V trimming: 3 bases; J trimming: 6 bases; junction bases outside the gene matches: 5. The CDR3 consists of 14 residues. The germline V gene encodes CDR1 MNHNS and CDR2 SASEGT. CDR3 sequence reads: CASSDRGRKDTQYF. CDR3 nucleotide sequence: TGTGCCAGCAGTGACAGGGGGCGTAAGGATACGCAGTATTTT.

This chain connects TRBV5-4 to TRBJ2-5; D call uncertain. Germline loops: CDR1 SGHNT, CDR2 YYREEE (reference sequence). Trimming pared 4 bases from V and 2 bases from J, leaving 18 bases between. The CDR3 spans 16 residues. CDR3 sequence (DNA): TGTGCCAGCAGCGGAACTACGACGAAGCTTCAAGAGACCCAGTACTTC. It translates to CASSGTTTKLQETQYF.

The CDR3 reads CASSSGGVNQPQHF. The CDR3 bases are TGTGCCAGCAGTTCCGGGGGAGTCAATCAGCCCCAGCATTTT. The genes are TRBV6-5 and TRBJ1-5, with a tentative D call TRBD1 (5 bases). In germline, CDR1 is MNHEY, CDR2 SVGAGI. Trimming took 4 bases from V and 3 from J, leaving 10 bases between them. The CDR3 is made up of 14 amino acids.

This chain uses TRBV9 with TRBJ1-5; 8 bases fit TRBD1. The CDR3 covers 14 residues. Looked up from germline, CDR1 is SGDLS and CDR2 is YYNGEE. Trimming took 3 bases from V and 6 from J; bases not matched to a gene: 5. CDR3 loop: CASSGGQGTQPQHF. CDR3 nucleotide sequence: TGTGCCAGCAGCGGAGGACAGGGCACTCAGCCCCAGCATTTT. The full variable domain, completed using reference TRBV9 and TRBJ1-5, is DSGVTQTPKHLITATGQRVTLRCSPRSGDLSVYWYQQSLDQGLQFLIQYYNGEERAKGNILERFSAQQFPDLHSELNLSSLELGDSALYFCASSGGQGTQPQHFGDGTRLSIL.

The genes are TRBV27 and TRBJ2-1, with a weak D call TRBD1 (6 bases). The V gene lost 7 bases and the J gene lost 1 base, with 17 bases spanning the gap. The V gene's germline CDR1 is MNHEY and CDR2 SMNVEV (reference sequence). CDR3 size: 16 residues. For the CDR3, the DNA is TGTGCCAGCAAAGCTCGGGACACAATTTCCTACAATGAGCAGTTCTTC. This codes for CASKARDTISYNEQFF.

The chain combines TRBV6-1 with TRBJ1-1; D is uncertain. This CDR3 comprises 18 residues. Germline V CDR1 and CDR2: MNHNS, SASEGT. V was clipped by 1 base and J by 1 base, with 19 bases between them. The CDR3 spells CASSEGVVVGVRNTEAFF. The CDR3 DNA reads TGTGCCAGCAGTGAAGGGGTCGTAGTGGGAGTTAGGAACACTGAAGCTTTCTTT.

The chain is built from TRBV28 and TRBJ1-2; weak D call: TRBD1 (5 bases). Germline values: CDR1 MDHEN, CDR2 SYDVKM. V lost 6 bases and J 2 bases, leaving 10 bases between the germline ends. This CDR3 comprises 13 residues. CDR3 loop: CASSAGRNYGYTF. In nucleotides, the CDR3 is TGTGCCAGCAGCGCAGGGAGGAACTATGGCTACACCTTC.

The genes are TRBV5-1 and TRBJ2-2; 8 bases align to TRBD2. With V trimmed by 0 bases and J by 6 bases, 7 bases remained unmatched. This CDR3 is 16 amino acids long. Germline values: CDR1 SGHRS, CDR2 YFSETQ. The CDR3: CASSLEGTRASGELFF. The CDR3 DNA sequence: TGCGCCAGCAGCTTGGAAGGGACTAGAGCATCCGGGGAGCTGTTTTTT.

The V and J genes are TRBV29-1 and TRBJ1-4; unclear D gene. The CDR3 loop spans 11 amino acids. Germline CDR1 and CDR2: SQVTM and ANQGSEA. With 6 bases removed from V and 7 bases from J, the gap between germline ends came to 9 bases. The CDR3 bases are TGCAGCGTGGGAGGTGGTGAAAAACTGTTTTTT. As protein: CSVGGGEKLFF.

The chain links TRBV27 to TRBJ1-1; a possible D gene is TRBD1 (5 bases). Germline V gene lookup returns CDR1 MNHEY and CDR2 SMNVEV (reference sequence). V gave up 6 bases and J gave up 4 bases, with 15 bases separating them. The CDR3 is made up of 14 amino acids. CDR3 DNA sequence: TGTGCCAGCAGACGGATGGGGGGTCCCACTGAAGCTTTCTTT. As protein: CASRRMGGPTEAFF.

The chain employs TRBV6-6 and TRBJ1-4; D might be TRBD1 (6 bases). V lost 5 bases and J lost 9, with 19 bases in between. The CDR3 is 15 residues long. Looked up from germline, CDR1 is MNHNY and CDR2 is SVGAGI (reference sequence). The CDR3 spells CASSEVGAPGQKLFF. Written as DNA, the CDR3 is TGTGCCAGCAGTGAGGTGGGGGCCCCCGGACAAAAACTGTTTTTT.

This chain links TRBV15 with TRBJ1-1; TRBD1 matches 12 bases. V was clipped by 5 bases and J by 8 bases; unmatched bases: 6. Germline values: CDR1 LNHNV, CDR2 YYDKDF (reference sequence). The CDR3 spans 14 residues. CDR3 bases: TGTGCCACCAGCCGGGACAGGGGGCGAGGAGAAGCTTTCTTT. The encoded protein is CATSRDRGRGEAFF.

CDR3: CASSLVWRVRATEAFF. DNA of the CDR3: TGTGCCAGCAGCTTAGTATGGCGGGTCCGGGCCACTGAAGCTTTCTTT. The chain has TRBV7-2 and TRBJ1-1; D gene ambiguous. The CDR3 covers 16 residues. Germline assignment: CDR1 SGHTA and CDR2 FQGNSA. Trimming left V 1 base short and J 4 bases short, with 16 bases between.

The chain couples TRBV18 to TRBJ1-5; D gene ambiguous. The germline V and J ends were trimmed by 6 bases and 5 bases, with 17 bases remaining between them. The CDR3 covers 15 residues. CDR1 KGHSH and CDR2 LQKENI come from the germline V gene. CDR3 in amino acids: CASSSYGGSHQPQHF. CDR3 sequence (DNA): TGTGCCAGCTCGTCTTACGGCGGCTCCCATCAGCCCCAGCATTTT.

V is TRBV5-4 and J is TRBJ1-4, with 7 bases matching TRBD1. Germline trimming cut 3 bases from V and 0 bases from J; bases unmatched to any gene: 11. The CDR3 contains 18 residues. Germline lookup yields CDR1 SGHNT and CDR2 YYREEE (reference sequence). CDR3 amino acids: CASSSRRDSPTTNEKLFF. CDR3 DNA: TGTGCCAGCAGCTCCCGGAGGGACAGCCCTACAACTAATGAAAAACTGTTTTTT.